A single sample gave rise to the 23 T cell receptor beta chains below, sequenced in a study of graft-versus-host responses after intestinal transplantation. TCRdb's table, derived via immunoSEQ multiplex PCR, lists solely in-frame clones and lacks some. The data contain tens of thousands of clones, 80% to 95% of them seen just once; the ten biggest clones take up more than 2%. No cognate antigen is known for these TCRs. The sample here was unstimulated CD4+ T cells sorted from spleen or lymph node cells, taken before transplant. The receptors stem from a human donor who was the organ donor for an intestinal transplant.

CDR3 bases: TGTGCCAGCTCACCACCCGGGACCGGAGGCGGGAAAGAGACCCAGTACTTC. Translating gives CASSPPGTGGGKETQYF. The rearrangement uses TRBV18 and TRBJ2-5; tentatively, D is TRBD2 (6 bases). Germline lookup yields CDR1 KGHSH and CDR2 LQKENI. CDR3 size: 17 residues. V gave up 0 bases and J gave up 3 bases, with 17 bases separating them.

The rearrangement uses TRBV5-3 and TRBJ2-3; D is undetermined. TRBV5-3 qualifies as an ORF whose function is uncertain. The length of the CDR3 is 15 residues. V lost 0 bases and J 5 bases, leaving 13 bases between the germline ends. The CDR3 is CARSLGTVSGDTQYF. As DNA, the CDR3 is TGTGCCAGAAGCTTGGGGACGGTTAGTGGAGATACGCAGTATTTT.

The genes are TRBV4-3 and TRBJ2-1; D assignment may be TRBD1 or TRBD2 (5 bases each). Trimming stripped 4 bases from V and 5 bases from J, with 15 bases between. This CDR3 is 15 amino acids long. The germline CDR1 and CDR2 sequences are LGHNA and YSLEER. The CDR3 region is CASSLGPRTNNEQFF. The DNA of the CDR3 is TGCGCCAGCAGCCTGGGACCACGTACGAACAATGAGCAGTTCTTC.

The rearrangement uses TRBV7-8 and TRBJ2-7; unclear D gene. The V gene's germline CDR1 is SGHVS and CDR2 FQNEAQ. The CDR3 has 14 amino acids. V lost 0 bases to trimming and J lost 5 bases, with 11 bases between them. Here the CDR3 reads CASSLADVGNEQYF. In DNA, the CDR3 is TGTGCCAGCAGCTTAGCGGATGTGGGGAACGAGCAGTACTTC.

The chain uses TRBV5-1 and TRBJ2-5; the D gene is possibly TRBD1 (8 bases). TRBJ2-7 matches the DNA end more closely, so the J call is doubtful. This CDR3 is 15 amino acids long. CDR1 SGHRS and CDR2 YFSETQ come from the germline V gene. Written as DNA, the CDR3 is TGCGCCAGCAGCGTTGGGGGGGACAGGATCTACGAGCAGTACTTC. Amino acids: CASSVGGDRIYEQYF.

This chain joins TRBV7-2 and TRBJ2-1, with 10 bases lining up with TRBD2. Germline V CDR1 and CDR2: SGHTA, FQGNSA. The V gene end was trimmed by 0 bases and the J gene end by 4 bases; junction bases not matched to a gene: 6. This CDR3 is 17 amino acids long. CDR3 nucleotide sequence: TGTGCCAGCAGCTTAGCGCAGAGGACTAGCGGATACAATGAGCAGTTCTTC. It yields the protein CASSLAQRTSGYNEQFF.

The chain recombines TRBV7-3 with TRBJ2-1; weak D call: TRBD2 (6 bases). Between the trimmed V and J ends, which lost 3 bases and 2 bases, there was a span of 11 bases. Germline loops: CDR1 SGHTA, CDR2 FQGTGA. CDR3 length equals 15 residues. CDR3 nucleotides: TGTGCCAGCAGCTTCCGTGTAGCGGCCTACAATGAGCAGTTCTTC. Translated, it gives CASSFRVAAYNEQFF.

This clone was recorded a few times. The chain employs TRBV15 and TRBJ1-4; D remains ambiguous. V dropped 1 base and J dropped 8 bases, with 5 bases sitting between them. The germline CDR1 and CDR2 sequences are LNHNV and YYDKDF (reference sequence). The CDR3 is made up of 12 amino acids. The CDR3 loop reads CATSRAGEKLFF. DNA of the CDR3: TGTGCCACCAGCAGAGCTGGGGAAAAACTGTTTTTT. Together with reference TRBV15 and TRBJ1-4, the CDR3 gives the full variable domain: DAMVIQNPRYQVTQFGKPVTLSCSQTLNHNVMYWYQQKSSQAPKLLFHYYDKDFNNEADTPDNFQSRRPNTSFCFLDIRSPGLGDTAMYLCATSRAGEKLFFGSGTQLSVL.

The V gene is TRBV5-1, the J gene TRBJ2-3; 13 positions match TRBD2. V trimming: 0 bases; J trimming: 3 bases; junction bases outside the gene matches: 7. The CDR3 has 18 amino acids. Germline CDR1 is SGHRS and CDR2 is YFSETQ. CDR3 protein: CASSLAVTSGRLTDTQYF. Written as DNA, the CDR3 is TGCGCCAGCAGCTTGGCCGTGACTAGCGGGAGGTTGACAGATACGCAGTATTTT.

V gene TRBV9 combines with J gene TRBJ1-1; no reliable D call. The V end was cut by 0 bases, the J end by 1 base, with 4 bases between. The CDR3 is 13 amino acids. CDR1 is SGDLS, CDR2 YYNGEE, per germline. The CDR3 DNA reads as TGTGCCAGCAGCGTAGACTGGAACACTGAAGCTTTCTTT. Residues: CASSVDWNTEAFF.

Comment on this clone: Likely a read error: the CDR3 ends without its conserved phenylalanine or tryptophan. The J gene is TRBJ2-3, the V gene TRBV7-8, with 13 bases matching TRBD2. Germline values: CDR1 SGHVS, CDR2 FQNEAQ. V shed 1 base and J 8 bases; nucleotides not matched to a gene: 9. The CDR3 contains 17 residues. The CDR3 DNA is TGTGCCAGCAGCTTAGGGACTAGCGGGAGATCGCTCTCTACGCAGTATCTT. This encodes CASSLGTSGRSLSTQYL.

V usage is TRBV7-2 and J usage is TRBJ2-7, with 12 bases matching TRBD2. The CDR3 extends over 13 amino acids. The germline V gene encodes CDR1 SGHTA and CDR2 FQGNSA. The trim removed 5 bases at V and 4 bases at J, leaving 0 bases unmatched. The CDR3 bases are TGTGCCAGCAGCGGGACTAGCGGGTACGAGCAGTACTTC. It specifies CASSGTSGYEQYF.

This sequence joins TRBV30 and TRBJ1-2; maybe TRBD1 (6 bases). The germline V and J ends were trimmed by 7 bases and 7 bases, with 13 bases remaining between them. Germline V gives CDR1 GTSNPN, CDR2 SVGIG (reference sequence). This CDR3 has 11 amino acids. CDR3 DNA: TGTGCCTCAAGGGGGGGCTCTGGCTACACCTTC. This translates into CASRGGSGYTF. Complete variable domain (other parts from reference TRBV30 and TRBJ1-2): SQTIHQWPATLVQPVGSPLSLECTVEGTSNPNLYWYRQAAGRGLQLLFYSVGIGQISSEVPQNLSASRPQDRQFILSSKKLLLSDSGFYLCASRGGSGYTFGSGTRLTVV.

This clone was seen only a few times. This sequence joins TRBV19 and TRBJ1-3; 8 nucleotides line up with TRBD1. The CDR3 extends over 14 amino acids. V lost 6 bases, J lost 2 bases, and 3 bases stayed unmatched. The germline gives CDR1 LNHDA, CDR2 SQIVND (reference sequence). The DNA of the CDR3 is TGTGCCAGTAGCCGACAGGGGACTGGAAACACCATATATTTT. As protein: CASSRQGTGNTIYF.

The V and J genes are TRBV6-1 and TRBJ1-1, with D unclear. Germline V CDR1 and CDR2: MNHNS, SASEGT. The CDR3 length is 11 residues. Trimming cost V 6 bases and J 5 bases, with 7 bases left between them. The CDR3 DNA sequence: TGTGCCAGCAGACAAACGACTGAAGCTTTCTTT. Translation gives CASRQTTEAFF.

The chain joins TRBV28 to TRBJ1-6; D gene unclear. V was trimmed by 7 bases and J by 8 bases, leaving 12 bases between them. The CDR3 is 13 residues long. The V gene's germline CDR1 is MDHEN and CDR2 SYDVKM. The CDR3 spells CASTARSDSPLHF. Written as DNA, the CDR3 is TGTGCCAGCACAGCCAGGAGCGATTCACCCCTCCACTTT.

The chain is built from TRBV7-2 and TRBJ2-5, with no clear D. The germline V gene encodes CDR1 SGHTA and CDR2 FQGNSA. This CDR3 is built from 11 residues. V lost 2 bases to trimming and J lost 3 bases, with 1 base between them. DNA for the CDR3: TGTGCCAGCAGCTTAAAAGAGACCCAGTACTTC. Amino acid sequence: CASSLKETQYF.

This chain uses TRBV5-6 with TRBJ1-2; 7 bases are shared with TRBD1. The CDR3 consists of 14 residues. J gave up 10 bases and V 5 bases, and 14 bases lay outside the gene matches. The V gene's germline CDR1 is SGHDT and CDR2 YYEEEE. CDR3 nucleotides: TGTGCCAGCAGAACCAACGACAGGGTGGAAGACTACACCTTC. Its protein is CASRTNDRVEDYTF.

This chain links TRBV7-3 with TRBJ2-7; D is unresolved. The V end was cut by 3 bases, the J end by 4 bases, with 10 bases between. CDR1 is SGHTA and CDR2 is FQGTGA in the germline V gene. CDR3 length equals 13 residues. In nucleotides, the CDR3 is TGTGCCAGCAGCTTTGGTTTGGGATACGAGCAGTACTTC. Translating gives CASSFGLGYEQYF.

Regarding this clone: A read error may produce the germline difference seen at one junction end. The genes are TRBV2 and TRBJ2-1; TRBD2 might be the D (6 bases). From germline, CDR1 is SNHLY and CDR2 FYNNEI. The CDR3 runs to 16 residues. CDR3 sequence: CASSEVGLRSYNEQFF. The CDR3 region has the DNA TGTGCCAGCAGCGAAGTGGGACTCCGCTCCTACAATGAGCAGTTCTTC.

The CDR3 reads CASSYSGLAGDEQFF. The CDR3 DNA is TGTGCCAGCAGTTACTCGGGACTAGCGGGAGATGAGCAGTTCTTC. The rearrangement uses TRBV6-6 and TRBJ2-1; 14 bases agree with TRBD2. The CDR3 runs to 15 residues. Germline CDR1 and CDR2: MNHNY and SVGAGI (reference sequence). V trimming: 0 bases; J trimming: 8 bases; junction bases outside the gene matches: 0.

The chain carries TRBV9 and TRBJ2-3; D assignment may be TRBD1 or TRBD2 (5 bases each). Germline lookup yields CDR1 SGDLS and CDR2 YYNGEE. This CDR3 is 14 amino acids long. The V end was cut by 2 bases, the J end by 1 base, with 8 bases between. CDR3 amino acids: CASSVRGRTDTQYF. For the CDR3, the DNA is TGTGCCAGCAGCGTGAGGGGACGCACAGATACGCAGTATTTT.

The chain joins TRBV11-2 to TRBJ2-3; TRBD2 agrees at 14 bases. The V segment lost 5 bases and the J segment 4 bases; nucleotides outside the gene matches: 11. Germline loops: CDR1 SGHAT, CDR2 FQNNGV. CDR3 length equals 18 residues. The chain's CDR3 is CASSTSYGLAGGPDTQYF. DNA for the CDR3: TGTGCCAGCAGCACCAGTTATGGACTAGCGGGAGGCCCAGATACGCAGTATTTT. Together with reference TRBV11-2 and TRBJ2-3, the CDR3 gives the full variable domain: EAGVAQSPRYKIIEKRQSVAFWCNPISGHATLYWYQQILGQGPKLLIQFQNNGVVDDSQLPKDRFSAERLKGVDSTLKIQPAKLEDSAVYLCASSTSYGLAGGPDTQYFGPGTRLTVL.